Included here is one T cell receptor (beta chain) sequence, with context. The sample belongs to a study of blood T cell repertoires in COVID-19. Study overall: Sites in the United States, Italy and Spain provided acute and convalescent COVID-19 samples. From T cells, B-cell-depleted T cells, or PBMCs came the material, which was cDNA or gDNA.

Study processing details: Amplifying reference gene primers gave estimates of nucleated cell counts. Using immunoSEQ multiplex PCR, the repertoire was profiled, and TCRdb retains in-frame clones only, with some absent. The D gene and trimming were derived from the DNA, and the V and J assignments and clone size from that table. Of 200,000 to 300,000 clones listed, roughly 85% were seen once; the top ten hold 4.5% to 5.5%. Germline CDR1 SGHTA, CDR2 FQGNSA. V was shortened by 6 bases and J by 4 bases, with 9 bases between the two germline ends. The CDR3 is made up of 13 amino acids. This chain joins TRBV7-2 and TRBJ2-2, with a possible D match to TRBD2 (7 bases). This TCR was sampled from a man aged 50 to 59 with COVID-19, enrolled during active disease. The source material was peripheral blood. The DNA for the CDR3 is TGTGCCAGCAGGGCGGGGGCCACCGGGGAGCTGTTTTTT. It encodes CASRAGATGELFF.